In its sample, the clone carrying this T cell receptor (beta chain) was seen once. This specimen comes from a study of OX40 agonist ivuxolimab in advanced cancers. The overall study: Patients were infused with ivuxolimab every 2 weeks at 0.01 to 10 mg/kg. Antecedent anti-PD-1, anti-PD-L1 or anti-CTLA-4 therapy was permissible, with over 35% having received some. The study reported partial responses in three patients: one hepatocellular carcinoma, two cutaneous melanoma.

The length of the CDR3 is 13 residues. V was cut by 6 bases and J by 7 bases, with 15 bases left in between. Germline V gene lookup returns CDR1 SEHNR and CDR2 FQNEAQ (reference sequence). Some clones are missing from TCRdb's copy, which holds only in-frame ones; the method was immunoSEQ multiplex PCR. This repertoire shows tens of thousands of clones, 85% to 90% found once; its top ten account for roughly 0.9%. The receptor's source is an adult with an advanced solid tumor such as melanoma, head and neck, liver or kidney cancer. The source was CD4+ or CD8+ T cells sorted from blood, collected in a trial of the OX40 agonist ivuxolimab. The genes are TRBV7-9 and TRBJ1-1; D call uncertain. CDR3 loop: CASSFAPEVEAFF. The CDR3 DNA reads TGTGCCAGCAGTTTCGCCCCGGAGGTTGAAGCTTTCTTT.